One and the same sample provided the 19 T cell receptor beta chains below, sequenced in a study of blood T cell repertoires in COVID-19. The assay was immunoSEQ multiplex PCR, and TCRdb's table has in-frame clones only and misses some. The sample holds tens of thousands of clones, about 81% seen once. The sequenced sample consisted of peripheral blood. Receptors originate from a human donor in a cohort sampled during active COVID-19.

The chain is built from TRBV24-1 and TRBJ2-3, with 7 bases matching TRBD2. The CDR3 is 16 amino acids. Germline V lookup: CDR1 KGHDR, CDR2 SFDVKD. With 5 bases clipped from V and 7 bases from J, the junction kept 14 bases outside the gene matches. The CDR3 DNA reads TGTGCCACCAGTGCCCCACGGGGAGGGGCGGAACATACGCAGTATTTT. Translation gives CATSAPRGGAEHTQYF.

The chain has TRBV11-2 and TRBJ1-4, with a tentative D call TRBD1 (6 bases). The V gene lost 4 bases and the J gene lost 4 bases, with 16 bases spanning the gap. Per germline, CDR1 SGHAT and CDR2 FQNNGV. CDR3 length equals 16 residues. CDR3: CASSSPDEGVNEKLFF. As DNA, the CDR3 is TGTGCCAGCAGCTCCCCAGACGAGGGGGTTAATGAAAAACTGTTTTTT.

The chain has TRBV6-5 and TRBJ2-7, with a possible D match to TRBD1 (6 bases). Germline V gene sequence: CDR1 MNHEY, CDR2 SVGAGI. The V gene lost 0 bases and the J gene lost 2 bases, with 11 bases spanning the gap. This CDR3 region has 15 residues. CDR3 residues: CASSYSTTGPYEQYF. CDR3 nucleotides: TGTGCCAGCAGTTACTCGACTACAGGGCCCTACGAGCAGTACTTC.

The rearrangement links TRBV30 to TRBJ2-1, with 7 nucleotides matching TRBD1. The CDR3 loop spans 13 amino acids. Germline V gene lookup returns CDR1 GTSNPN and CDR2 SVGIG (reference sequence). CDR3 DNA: TGTGCTCGAGGGGGCCGCTCCTACAATGAGCAGTTCTTC. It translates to CARGGRSYNEQFF.

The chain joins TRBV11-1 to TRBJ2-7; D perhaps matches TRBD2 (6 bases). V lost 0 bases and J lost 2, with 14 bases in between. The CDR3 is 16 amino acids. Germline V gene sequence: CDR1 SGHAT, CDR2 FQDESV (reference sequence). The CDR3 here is CASSLARGGPPYEQYF. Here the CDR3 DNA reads TGTGCCAGCAGCTTAGCGCGGGGCGGGCCCCCCTACGAGCAGTACTTC.

This CDR3 reads CASNLQGGMAEAFF. The CDR3 nucleotides read TGTGCCAGCAACCTACAGGGTGGGATGGCTGAAGCTTTCTTT. The gene calls are TRBV21-1 and TRBJ1-1; TRBD1 reflects the table's D call only, with no check against the DNA. TRBV21-1 is listed as a pseudogene. The CDR3 covers 14 residues.

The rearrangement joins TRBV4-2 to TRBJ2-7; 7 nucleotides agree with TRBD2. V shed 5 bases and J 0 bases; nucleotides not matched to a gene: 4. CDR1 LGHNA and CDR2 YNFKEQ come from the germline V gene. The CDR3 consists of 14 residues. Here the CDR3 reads CASSKGTTSYEQYF. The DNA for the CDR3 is TGTGCCAGCAGCAAGGGGACTACCTCCTACGAGCAGTACTTC.

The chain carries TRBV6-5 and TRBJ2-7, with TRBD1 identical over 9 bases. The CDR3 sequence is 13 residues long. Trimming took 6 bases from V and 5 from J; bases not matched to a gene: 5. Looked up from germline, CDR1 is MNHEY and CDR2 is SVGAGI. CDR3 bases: TGTGCCAGCAGGACAGGGGGGATTCACGAGCAGTACTTC. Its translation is CASRTGGIHEQYF.

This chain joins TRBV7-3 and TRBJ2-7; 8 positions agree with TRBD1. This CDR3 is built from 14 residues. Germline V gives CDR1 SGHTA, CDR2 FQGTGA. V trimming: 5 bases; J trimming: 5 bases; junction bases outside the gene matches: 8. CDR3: CASSIQGGFNEQYF. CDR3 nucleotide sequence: TGTGCCAGCAGCATACAGGGGGGTTTTAACGAGCAGTACTTC.

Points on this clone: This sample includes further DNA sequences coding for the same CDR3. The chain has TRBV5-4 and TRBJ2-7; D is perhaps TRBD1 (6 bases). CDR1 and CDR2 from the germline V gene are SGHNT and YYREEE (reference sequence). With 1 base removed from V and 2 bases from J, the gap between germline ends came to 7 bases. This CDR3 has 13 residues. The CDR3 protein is CASSLQGTYEQYF. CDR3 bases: TGTGCCAGCAGCTTGCAGGGGACCTACGAGCAGTACTTC.

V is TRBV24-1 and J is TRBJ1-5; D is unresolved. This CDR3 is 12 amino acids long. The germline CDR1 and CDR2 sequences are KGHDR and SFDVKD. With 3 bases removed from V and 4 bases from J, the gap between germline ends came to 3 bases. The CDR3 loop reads CATSDPNQPQHF. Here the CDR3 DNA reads TGTGCCACCAGTGATCCAAATCAGCCCCAGCATTTT.

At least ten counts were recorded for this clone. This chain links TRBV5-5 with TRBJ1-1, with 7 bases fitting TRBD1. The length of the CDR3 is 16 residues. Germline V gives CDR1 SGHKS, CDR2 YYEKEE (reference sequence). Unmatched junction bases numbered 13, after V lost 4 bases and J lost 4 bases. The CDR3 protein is CASSPNPGQATTEAFF. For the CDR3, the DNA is TGTGCCAGCAGCCCGAATCCCGGACAGGCGACCACTGAAGCTTTCTTT.

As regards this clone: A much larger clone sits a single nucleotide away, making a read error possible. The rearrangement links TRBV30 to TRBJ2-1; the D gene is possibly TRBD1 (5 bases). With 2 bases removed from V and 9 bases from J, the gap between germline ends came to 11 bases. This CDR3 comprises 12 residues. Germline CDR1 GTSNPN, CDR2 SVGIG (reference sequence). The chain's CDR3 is CAWSPIQVEQFF. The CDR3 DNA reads TGTGCCTGGAGTCCTATACAGGTTGAGCAGTTCTTC.

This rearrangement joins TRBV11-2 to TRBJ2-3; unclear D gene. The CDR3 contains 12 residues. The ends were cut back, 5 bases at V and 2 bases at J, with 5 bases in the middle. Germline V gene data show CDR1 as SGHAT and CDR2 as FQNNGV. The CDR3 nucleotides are TGTGCCAGCAGCGCGATCACAGATACGCAGTATTTT. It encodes CASSAITDTQYF. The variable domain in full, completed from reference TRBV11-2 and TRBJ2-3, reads EAGVAQSPRYKIIEKRQSVAFWCNPISGHATLYWYQQILGQGPKLLIQFQNNGVVDDSQLPKDRFSAERLKGVDSTLKIQPAKLEDSAVYLCASSAITDTQYFGPGTRLTVL.

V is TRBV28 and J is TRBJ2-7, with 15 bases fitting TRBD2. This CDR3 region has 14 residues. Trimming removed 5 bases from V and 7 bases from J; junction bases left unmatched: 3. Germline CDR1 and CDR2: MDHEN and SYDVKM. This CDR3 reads CASSRGLAGGEQYF. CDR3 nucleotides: TGTGCCAGCAGTCGCGGACTAGCGGGAGGGGAGCAGTACTTC.

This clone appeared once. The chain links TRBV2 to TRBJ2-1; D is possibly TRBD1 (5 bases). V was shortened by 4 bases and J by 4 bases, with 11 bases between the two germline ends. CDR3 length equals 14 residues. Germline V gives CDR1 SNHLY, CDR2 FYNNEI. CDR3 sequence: CASSAGPPYNEQFF. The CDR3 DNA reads TGTGCCAGCAGTGCAGGGCCCCCTTACAATGAGCAGTTCTTC.

CDR3 sequence: CSARGQGAPHGYTF. The DNA of the CDR3 is TGCAGCGCTCGGGGACAGGGGGCGCCTCATGGCTACACCTTC. The chain employs TRBV29-1 and TRBJ1-2; 12 bases are shared with TRBD1. CDR3 length: 14 residues. V gave up 7 bases and J gave up 6 bases; unmatched junction bases: 9. Germline values: CDR1 SQVTM, CDR2 ANQGSEA.

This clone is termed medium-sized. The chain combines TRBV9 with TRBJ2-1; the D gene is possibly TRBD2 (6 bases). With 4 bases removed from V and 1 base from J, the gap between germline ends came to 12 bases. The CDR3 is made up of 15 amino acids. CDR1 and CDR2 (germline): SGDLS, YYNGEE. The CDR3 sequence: CASSYDSGSYNEQFF. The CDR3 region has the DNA TGTGCCAGCAGCTACGATAGCGGTTCCTACAATGAGCAGTTCTTC.

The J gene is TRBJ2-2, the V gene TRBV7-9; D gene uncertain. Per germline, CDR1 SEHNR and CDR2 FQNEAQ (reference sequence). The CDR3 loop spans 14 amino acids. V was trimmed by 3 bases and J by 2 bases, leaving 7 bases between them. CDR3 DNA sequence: TGTGCCAGCAGCTTTAACTCAAACACCGGGGAGCTGTTTTTT. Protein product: CASSFNSNTGELFF.